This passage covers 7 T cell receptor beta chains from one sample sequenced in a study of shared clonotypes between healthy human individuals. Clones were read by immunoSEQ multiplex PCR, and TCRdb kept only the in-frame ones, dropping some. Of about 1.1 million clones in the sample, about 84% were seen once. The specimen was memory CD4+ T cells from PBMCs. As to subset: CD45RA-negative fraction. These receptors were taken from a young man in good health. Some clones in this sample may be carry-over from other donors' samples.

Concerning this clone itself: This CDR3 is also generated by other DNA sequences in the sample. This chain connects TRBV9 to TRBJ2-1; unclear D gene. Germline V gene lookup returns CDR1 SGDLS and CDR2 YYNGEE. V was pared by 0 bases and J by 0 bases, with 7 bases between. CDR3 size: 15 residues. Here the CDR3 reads CASSVAGTSYNEQFF. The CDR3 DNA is TGTGCCAGCAGCGTAGCTGGTACCTCCTACAATGAGCAGTTCTTC.

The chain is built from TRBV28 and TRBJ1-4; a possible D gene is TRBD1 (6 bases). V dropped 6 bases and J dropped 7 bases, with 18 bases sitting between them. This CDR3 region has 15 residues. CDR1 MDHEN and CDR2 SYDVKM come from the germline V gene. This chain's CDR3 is CASRSTGLNAEKLFF. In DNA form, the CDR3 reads TGTGCCAGCAGGTCCACAGGGTTAAACGCTGAAAAACTGTTTTTT.

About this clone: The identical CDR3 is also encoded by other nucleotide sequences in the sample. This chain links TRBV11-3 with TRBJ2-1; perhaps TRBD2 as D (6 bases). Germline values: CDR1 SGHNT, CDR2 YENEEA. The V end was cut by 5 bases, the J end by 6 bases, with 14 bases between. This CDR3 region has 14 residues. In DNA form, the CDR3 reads TGTGCCAGCAGCCCACGGACCGGGGGCAATGAGCAGTTCTTC. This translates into CASSPRTGGNEQFF.

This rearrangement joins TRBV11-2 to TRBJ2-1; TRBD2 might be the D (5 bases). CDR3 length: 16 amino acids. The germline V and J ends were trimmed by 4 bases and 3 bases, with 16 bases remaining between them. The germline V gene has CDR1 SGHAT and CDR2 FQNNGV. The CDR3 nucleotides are TGTGCCAGCAGCTCCCATTTTAGCGTTAACTACAATGAGCAGTTCTTC. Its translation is CASSSHFSVNYNEQFF.

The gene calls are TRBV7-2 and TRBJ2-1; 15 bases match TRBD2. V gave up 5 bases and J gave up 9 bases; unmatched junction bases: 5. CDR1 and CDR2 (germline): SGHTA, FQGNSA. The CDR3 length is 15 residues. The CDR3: CASSPGLAGGAEQFF. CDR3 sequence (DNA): TGTGCCAGCAGCCCCGGACTAGCGGGGGGGGCTGAGCAGTTCTTC. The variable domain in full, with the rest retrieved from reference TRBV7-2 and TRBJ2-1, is GAGVSQSPSNKVTEKGKDVELRCDPISGHTALYWYRQSLGQGLEFLIYFQGNSAPDKSGLPSDRFSAERTGGSVSTLTIQRTQQEDSAVYLCASSPGLAGGAEQFFGPGTRLTVL.

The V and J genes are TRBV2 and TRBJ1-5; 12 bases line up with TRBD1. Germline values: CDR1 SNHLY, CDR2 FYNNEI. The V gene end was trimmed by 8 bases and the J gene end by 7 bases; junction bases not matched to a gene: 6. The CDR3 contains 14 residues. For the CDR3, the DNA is TGTGCCAGCGTTGGGACAGGGGGCGCGCAGCCCCAGCATTTT. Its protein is CASVGTGGAQPQHF.

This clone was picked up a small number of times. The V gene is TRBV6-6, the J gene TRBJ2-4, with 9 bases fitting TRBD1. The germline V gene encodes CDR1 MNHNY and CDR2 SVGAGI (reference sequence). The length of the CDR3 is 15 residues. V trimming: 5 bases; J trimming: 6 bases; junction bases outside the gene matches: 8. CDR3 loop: CASSTPDRGVNIQYF. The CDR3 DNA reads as TGTGCCAGCAGTACCCCGGACAGGGGCGTAAACATTCAGTACTTC.